The clone carrying this TCR beta chain occurred a few times. Its target is not known. Sequencing targeted expressed TCRB transcripts, as all isolated RNA had been reverse transcribed. This table comes from immunoSEQ multiplex PCR, and its TCRdb copy is limited to in-frame clones, with some not included. The data contain around 330,000 clones, 11% of them singletons. Each population that was sorted was more than 95% pure. The data are from a study of beta chain features in type 1 diabetes. Study-wide points: A closer apparent resemblance between naive, central memory and Treg TCRB repertoires was seen in patients than in healthy donors. These data did not resolve whether HLA type affects TCRB rearrangement.

Germline V gene sequence: CDR1 SEHNR, CDR2 FQNEAQ (reference sequence). The CDR3 loop spans 16 amino acids. The V gene end was trimmed by 0 bases and the J gene end by 2 bases; junction bases not matched to a gene: 6. The chain uses TRBV7-9 and TRBJ2-5, with TRBD2 matching over 7 bases. The receptor was derived from a woman under 40 in good health. Sequencing used naive CD4+ T cells from blood. CDR3 sequence: CASSLAVMREQETQYF. The CDR3 bases are TGTGCCAGCAGCTTAGCCGTTATGCGGGAGCAAGAGACCCAGTACTTC.